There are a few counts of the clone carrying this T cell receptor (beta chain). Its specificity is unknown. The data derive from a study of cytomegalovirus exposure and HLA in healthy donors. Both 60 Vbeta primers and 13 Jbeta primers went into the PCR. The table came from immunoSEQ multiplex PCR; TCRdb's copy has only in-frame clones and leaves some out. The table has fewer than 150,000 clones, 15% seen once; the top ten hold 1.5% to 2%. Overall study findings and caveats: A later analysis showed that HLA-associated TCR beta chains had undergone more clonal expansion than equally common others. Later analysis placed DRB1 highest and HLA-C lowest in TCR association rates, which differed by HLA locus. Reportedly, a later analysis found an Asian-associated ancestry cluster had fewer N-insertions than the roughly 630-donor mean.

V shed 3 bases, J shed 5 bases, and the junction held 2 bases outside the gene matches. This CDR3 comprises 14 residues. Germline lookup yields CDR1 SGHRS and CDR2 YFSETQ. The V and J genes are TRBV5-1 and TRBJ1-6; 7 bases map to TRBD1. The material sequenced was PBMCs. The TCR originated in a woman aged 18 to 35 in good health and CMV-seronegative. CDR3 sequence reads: CASSSDRHNSPLHF. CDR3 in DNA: TGCGCCAGCAGCTCGGACAGGCATAATTCACCCCTCCACTTT.